The 25 T cell receptor beta chains below were found in one sample sequenced in a study of blood T cells in healthy people across ages. Then a second PCR, running roughly 7 to 11 cycles, was carried out with a sample-barcoded 5' primer and a J-beta primer mix. Using its own MiXCR run on the 5' RACE reads, TCRdb lists one record per CDR3 protein. The profile shows 1.5 million to 2 million distinct CDR3 sequences, approximately 28% of them singletons. The sequencing sample was made of blood. The receptors shown here come from a woman in her 30s in good health.

In this sample, this clonotype turned up many times. Possible read error: a much larger clone is one base away. The chain carries TRBV20-1 and TRBJ2-1; maybe TRBD2 (5 bases). The CDR3 is 12 amino acids. Germline lookup yields CDR1 DFQATT and CDR2 SNEGSKA (reference sequence). DNA of the CDR3: TGCAGGGGCCGGCGGGTCGGGGATGAGCAGTTCTTC. This sequence encodes CRGRRVGDEQFF.

This clonotype turned up a few times. This chain connects TRBV12-3 or TRBV12-4 to TRBJ2-1, with 10 bases aligning to TRBD2. Trimming took 7 bases from V and 6 from J; bases not matched to a gene: 9. This CDR3 comprises 15 residues. CDR3 residues: CASKPPGTSVNEQFF. The CDR3 DNA follows: TGTGCCAGCAAGCCACCCGGGACTAGCGTCAATGAGCAGTTCTTC.

This rearrangement joins TRBV11-3 to TRBJ2-7; 9 bases are shared with TRBD2. The germline V gene has CDR1 SGHNT and CDR2 YENEEA. V gave up 1 base and J gave up 7 bases; unmatched junction bases: 20. The CDR3 length is 19 residues. This chain's CDR3 is CASSLGVGGAGGSYNEQYF. The DNA for the CDR3 is TGTGCCAGCAGCTTAGGTGTTGGTGGAGCGGGGGGCTCCTACAATGAGCAGTACTTC.

About this clonotype itself: Germline is not matched at one junction end, which may reflect a read error. In DNA, the CDR3 is TGCGCCAGCAGCCAAGGGTTGAACAATGAGCGGTTCTTC. Residues: CASSQGLNNERFF. The V and J genes are TRBV4-3 and TRBJ2-1; no definite D call. Germline loops: CDR1 LGHNA, CDR2 YSLEER. The CDR3 spans 13 residues.

The chain is built from TRBV29-1 and TRBJ2-5; 11 positions match TRBD2. Germline V gives CDR1 SQVTM, CDR2 ANQGSEA. V was clipped by 1 base and J by 11 bases; unmatched bases: 9. CDR3 length: 14 amino acids. The CDR3 spells CSVEGVAGGIEQYF. CDR3 coding DNA: TGCAGCGTTGAAGGGGTAGCGGGGGGGATTGAGCAGTACTTC.

The chain has TRBV15 and TRBJ2-1; D gene ambiguous. The CDR3 contains 15 residues. The V gene lost 0 bases and the J gene lost 0 bases, with 6 bases spanning the gap. Germline CDR1 LNHNV, CDR2 YYDKDF (reference sequence). CDR3 in DNA: TGTGCCACCAGCAGAGATCAAGGCTCCTACAATGAGCAGTTCTTC. Its translation is CATSRDQGSYNEQFF.

The rearrangement uses TRBV6-2 or TRBV6-3 and TRBJ2-7; 10 bases agree with TRBD2. The CDR3 runs 16 residues. Trimming took 6 bases from V and 0 from J; bases not matched to a gene: 8. Germline values: CDR1 MNHEY, CDR2 SVGEGT. Written as DNA, the CDR3 is TGTGCCAGCAGGTGGAACAGCGGGAGGGACTCCTACGAGCAGTACTTC. Its translation: CASRWNSGRDSYEQYF.

In regard to this clonotype: A read error may account for a junction end that differs from germline. The chain uses TRBV5-1 and TRBJ2-1, with D unresolved. Germline values: CDR1 SGHRS, CDR2 YFSETQ. The CDR3 length is 16 residues. DNA of the CDR3: TGCGCCAGCAGCTCGGATCCAGGTATATCCTGCAATGAGCAGTTCTTC. Protein product: CASSSDPGISCNEQFF.

At least ten counts were recorded for this clonotype. This rearrangement joins TRBV9 to TRBJ2-7; the match to TRBD1 covers 8 bases. The junction had 2 bases not matched to a gene; V was cut back by 3 bases and J by 3 bases. The CDR3 loop spans 13 amino acids. Germline V lookup: CDR1 SGDLS, CDR2 YYNGEE. CDR3 protein: CASSGGQGYEQYF. The CDR3 nucleotides are TGTGCCAGCAGCGGTGGACAGGGCTACGAGCAGTACTTC.

This clonotype showed up just a few times. The chain is built from TRBV7-2 and TRBJ2-4; 7 bases are a match to TRBD2. V lost 1 base and J lost 7; bases outside the gene matches: 7. The CDR3 length is 15 residues. CDR1 is SGHTA and CDR2 is FQGNSA in the germline V gene. The CDR3 spells CASSLGGGSENIQYF. The CDR3 DNA reads as TGTGCCAGCAGCTTAGGGGGGGGGTCGGAGAACATTCAGTACTTC.

This sequence joins TRBV23-1 and TRBJ2-7; 8 bases are a match to TRBD2. The end of the DNA aligns better with TRBJ2-5, so the J call may be wrong. TRBV23-1 is given ORF status, its function remaining uncertain. The length of the CDR3 is 12 residues. CDR3 sequence reads: CQQSGGQETQYF. The CDR3 region has the DNA TGCCAGCAGTCGGGGGGGCAAGAGACCCAGTACTTC.

This clonotype was seen more than once but under ten times. The chain recombines TRBV3-1 with TRBJ2-1; D tentatively fits TRBD1 or TRBD2 (6 bases each). CDR3 length equals 16 residues. Trimming took off 1 base at V and 9 bases at J, with 19 bases between the two ends. Looked up from germline, CDR1 is LGHDT and CDR2 is YNNKEL (reference sequence). Here the CDR3 DNA reads TGTGCCAGCAGCCAAGGCCTCACGGGGGCGGTGGGTGAGCAGTTCTTC. Protein: CASSQGLTGAVGEQFF.

In its sample, this clonotype was seen many times. The J gene is TRBJ2-7, the V gene TRBV12-3 or TRBV12-4, with TRBD2 matching 13 bases. CDR3 length: 15 residues. Trimming took 6 bases from V and 4 from J; bases not matched to a gene: 6. Written as DNA, the CDR3 is TGTGCCAGCAGCCCACTAGCGGGGGGGGGTTACGAGCAGTACTTC. Protein product: CASSPLAGGGYEQYF.

As concerns this clonotype: Because it lacks the conserved phenylalanine or tryptophan at the end, this CDR3 is likely a read error. This chain links TRBV2 with TRBJ2-1, with D possibly TRBD2 on 5 matching bases. The CDR3 loop spans 13 amino acids. Germline-derived CDR1 and CDR2 are SNHLY and FYNNEI. V was clipped by 1 base and J by 10 bases, with 11 bases between them. The CDR3 nucleotides are TGTGCCAGCAGTGAAGGTGACTACGGCGAGCAGTTCTTA. Encoded protein: CASSEGDYGEQFL.

This clonotype was seen repeatedly, ten times or more. The chain couples TRBV6-5 to TRBJ1-2; D gene uncertain. The CDR3 sequence is 15 residues long. Trimming took 7 bases from V and 4 from J, leaving 19 bases between them. The germline V gene encodes CDR1 MNHEY and CDR2 SVGAGI. CDR3 nucleotides: TGTGCCAGCACCACCGGGGAGGGCTCAGGCTATGGCTACACCTTC. It encodes CASTTGEGSGYGYTF.

J is TRBJ1-6 and V is TRBV2; D is ambiguous. Germline CDR1 SNHLY, CDR2 FYNNEI. Trimming took 4 bases from V and 5 from J, leaving 12 bases between them. The CDR3 extends over 15 amino acids. As DNA, the CDR3 is TGTGCCAGCAGTGTTGAGGGCCTGCATAATTCACCCCTCCACTTT. Protein: CASSVEGLHNSPLHF.

This clonotype was seen a handful of times. This chain uses TRBV28 with TRBJ1-1; D remains ambiguous. V lost 7 bases to trimming and J lost 3 bases, with 18 bases between them. Germline V CDR1 and CDR2: MDHEN, SYDVKM. The CDR3 is 15 residues long. DNA for the CDR3: TGTGCCAGCACCCCAGCGGGTAACGAAGACACTGAAGCTTTCTTT. It yields the protein CASTPAGNEDTEAFF.

This clonotype was seen at least ten times. The chain recombines TRBV5-5 with TRBJ2-6; D may be TRBD2 (5 bases). The CDR3 is 16 residues long. Germline-derived CDR1 and CDR2 are SGHKS and YYEKEE (reference sequence). Trimming removed 0 bases at V and 0 bases at J, with 7 bases between. CDR3 amino acids: CASSLERGSGANVLTF. The CDR3 DNA reads TGTGCCAGCAGCTTGGAACGGGGCTCTGGGGCCAACGTCCTGACTTTC.

This clonotype was seen once. One end of the junction does not line up with germline, which may come from a read error. The gene calls are TRBV9 and TRBJ2-1; D uncertain. CDR3 length equals 14 residues. CDR1 and CDR2 from the germline V gene are SGDLS and YYNGEE. The CDR3 sequence: CASSVDFSDNEQFF. DNA for the CDR3: TGTGCCAGCAGCGTAGATTTCTCCGACAATGAGCAGTTCTTC.

This clonotype was seen many times. The genes are TRBV10-3 and TRBJ1-2; D is ambiguous. Trimming took 6 bases from V and 3 from J, leaving 17 bases between them. Germline V gene sequence: CDR1 ENHRY, CDR2 SYGVKD. This CDR3 has 15 residues. CDR3 in amino acids: CAIRGWGAEDYGYTF. CDR3 sequence (DNA): TGTGCCATCAGGGGGTGGGGAGCTGAGGACTATGGCTACACCTTC.

The chain links TRBV12-3 or TRBV12-4 to TRBJ2-2, with 7 bases matching TRBD1. V shed 3 bases, J shed 4 bases, and the junction held 5 bases outside the gene matches. This CDR3 comprises 15 residues. The CDR3 DNA reads as TGTGCCAGCAGTTTTAAGGGACAGAGCACCGGGGAGCTGTTTTTT. Its translation: CASSFKGQSTGELFF.

Many counts were recorded for this clonotype. The DNA of the CDR3 is TGTGCCAGCAGTCAAACCACGAACTATGGCTACACCTTC. Amino acid sequence: CASSQTTNYGYTF. The chain recombines TRBV6-5 with TRBJ1-2; D is ambiguous. The CDR3 has 13 residues. Trimming shortened V by 5 bases and J by 2 bases, and 9 bases separated the two germline ends. Germline assignment: CDR1 MNHEY and CDR2 SVGAGI.

About this clonotype itself: This sequence may be a read error, since a much larger clone differs from it by one base. The rearrangement joins TRBV12-3 or TRBV12-4 to TRBJ2-3; D may be TRBD2 (5 bases). This CDR3 has 13 amino acids. The CDR3 here is CASSLHGEDMQYF. CDR3 nucleotides: TGTGCCAGCAGTTTACACGGGGAAGATATGCAGTATTTT.

This clonotype was seen at least ten times. The chain recombines TRBV20-1 with TRBJ2-5; possibly TRBD2 for D (6 bases). The V and J ends lost 5 bases and 5 bases respectively, with 24 bases between them. The CDR3 extends over 16 amino acids. The germline CDR1 and CDR2 sequences are DFQATT and SNEGSKA (reference sequence). The DNA for the CDR3 is TGCAGTGCTGTTGTCAAATGGAGGAGTGGAGGGGAGACCCAGTACTTC. It specifies CSAVVKWRSGGETQYF.

In DNA, the CDR3 is TGTGCCAGCAGCCCTCAGGGGGGGTACACTGAAGCTTTCTTT. Amino acid sequence: CASSPQGGYTEAFF. The J gene is TRBJ1-1, the V gene TRBV7-2; 7 bases map to TRBD1. V shed 5 bases and J 3 bases; nucleotides not matched to a gene: 6. CDR1 and CDR2 from the germline V gene are SGHTA and FQGNSA. This CDR3 contains 14 residues.